This TCR beta chain stems from a study of blood T cell repertoires in COVID-19. For the study at large: Samples of COVID-19 (acute and convalescent) were obtained from the United States, Italy and Spain.

Assay: immunoSEQ multiplex PCR; the TCRdb copy retains only in-frame clones and omits some. The data show approximately 60,000 clones, approximately 84% seen once. The CDR3 loop spans 14 amino acids. V lost 6 bases to trimming and J lost 8 bases; unmatched junction nucleotides: 10. Germline V gene data show CDR1 as WSHSY and CDR2 as SAAADI. Material for sequencing was peripheral blood. The rearrangement links TRBV10-2 to TRBJ1-2, with 9 bases aligning to TRBD1. The receptor comes from a man in his fifties with active COVID-19. In DNA, the CDR3 is TGCGCCAGCAGATTAGGACAGGGGAGCTACGGCTACACCTTC. Protein sequence: CASRLGQGSYGYTF.